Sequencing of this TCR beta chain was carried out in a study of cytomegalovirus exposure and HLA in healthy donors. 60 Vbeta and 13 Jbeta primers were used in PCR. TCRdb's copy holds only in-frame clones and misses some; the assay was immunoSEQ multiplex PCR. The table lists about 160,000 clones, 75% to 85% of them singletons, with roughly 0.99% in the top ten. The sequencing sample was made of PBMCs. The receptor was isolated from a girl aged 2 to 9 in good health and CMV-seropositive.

The CDR3 sequence: CAWSVTGNYGYTF. The CDR3 DNA reads as TGTGCCTGGAGTGTGACAGGGAACTATGGCTACACCTTC. The chain joins TRBV30 to TRBJ1-2, with 7 bases aligning to TRBD1. V dropped 0 bases and J dropped 2; count of bases not matched to a gene: 0. The CDR3 runs to 13 residues. CDR1 is GTSNPN, CDR2 SVGIG, per germline (reference sequence).